These 32 T cell receptor beta chains originate from one sample sequenced in a study of blood T cell repertoires in COVID-19 (dated by TCRdb to 2018 to 2020). Library creation used the immunoSEQ multiplex PCR assay. TCRdb took this table from immuneACCESS and kept in-frame rearrangements with V and J called. Such tables lack part of the clones; where checked against another copy, unresolved V genes explain under half of the gap, and the rest is unexplained. This sample gives around 100,000 clones in total; 75% to 90% of them show up just once. The ten biggest clones cover about 1.8% of the sample. Input material: peripheral blood. The receptors were sampled from a woman aged 65 to 85 with active or convalescent COVID-19.

The rearrangement links TRBV4-3 to TRBJ2-2; TRBD1 might be the D (5 bases). V shed 0 bases and J shed 5 bases, with 16 bases lying between them. The germline V gene has CDR1 LGHNA and CDR2 YSLEER. The CDR3 contains 17 residues. CDR3 in amino acids: CASSQDVGRVETGELFF. The DNA of the CDR3 is TGCGCCAGCAGCCAAGATGTAGGCAGGGTTGAAACCGGGGAGCTGTTTTTT.

V is TRBV6-6 and J is TRBJ1-1; the match to TRBD1 covers 7 bases. The CDR3 sequence is 15 residues long. J was trimmed by 1 base and V by 4 bases; bases with no gene match: 6. Germline loops: CDR1 MNHNY, CDR2 SVGAGI (reference sequence). The CDR3 nucleotides read TGTGCCAGCAGTTCTGGACAGGTGGCGAACACTGAAGCTTTCTTT. Residues: CASSSGQVANTEAFF.

The CDR3 protein is CASSSRQDYNSPLHF. CDR3 DNA: TGTGCCAGCAGTAGTAGACAGGACTATAATTCACCCCTCCACTTT. The chain is built from TRBV5-4 and TRBJ1-6; tentatively, D is TRBD1 (6 bases). The CDR3 is 15 amino acids. Per the germline V gene, CDR1 is SGHNT and CDR2 is YYREEE (reference sequence). The V gene lost 5 bases and the J gene lost 3 bases, with 12 bases spanning the gap. The variable domain in full, with the rest retrieved from reference TRBV5-4 and TRBJ1-6, is ETGVTQSPTHLIKTRGQQVTLRCSSQSGHNTVSWYQQALGQGPQFIFQYYREEENGRGNFPPRFSGLQFPNYSSELNVNALELDDSALYLCASSSRQDYNSPLHFGNGTRLTVT.

The chain couples TRBV9 to TRBJ2-4, with a possible D match to TRBD2 (6 bases). The V gene lost 0 bases and the J gene lost 13 bases, with 11 bases spanning the gap. Germline V gives CDR1 SGDLS, CDR2 YYNGEE. The CDR3 extends over 12 amino acids. As DNA, the CDR3 is TGTGCCAGCAGCGTAGGGGCTAGCGAACAGTACTTC. Its protein is CASSVGASEQYF.

The rearrangement links TRBV2 to TRBJ2-3, with D maybe TRBD2 (6 bases). From germline, CDR1 is SNHLY and CDR2 FYNNEI. The CDR3 contains 16 residues. The V end was cut by 3 bases, the J end by 2 bases, with 15 bases between. CDR3 residues: CASSDGLARITDTQYF. DNA of the CDR3: TGTGCCAGCAGTGATGGGCTAGCGCGGATCACAGATACGCAGTATTTT.

The chain couples TRBV15 to TRBJ2-7, with 9 bases aligning to TRBD2. Germline trimming cut 1 base from V and 3 bases from J; bases unmatched to any gene: 7. The CDR3 has 16 residues. From germline, CDR1 is LNHNV and CDR2 YYDKDF (reference sequence). In nucleotides, the CDR3 is TGTGCCACCAGCAGAGGGGGGACTAGCCGGAGCTACGAGCAGTACTTC. Its translation is CATSRGGTSRSYEQYF.

The chain employs TRBV7-6 and TRBJ2-1, with 9 bases that match TRBD2. The CDR3 runs to 16 residues. CDR1 is SGHVS and CDR2 is FNYEAQ in the germline V gene. V lost 4 bases, J lost 2 bases, and 6 bases stayed unmatched. CDR3 DNA: TGTGCCAGCAGCTCGTCTAGCGGGATAACCTACAATGAGCAGTTCTTC. This sequence encodes CASSSSSGITYNEQFF. Variable domain in full (rest from reference TRBV7-6 and TRBJ2-1): GAGVSQSPRYKVTKRGQDVALRCDPISGHVSLYWYRQALGQGPEFLTYFNYEAQQDKSGLPNDRFSAERPEGSISTLTIQRTEQRDSAMYRCASSSSSGITYNEQFFGPGTRLTVL.

This clone was seen a few times. The chain recombines TRBV5-1 with TRBJ1-4; D gene uncertain. CDR1 SGHRS and CDR2 YFSETQ come from the germline V gene. CDR3 size: 14 residues. Trimming cost V 0 bases and J 4 bases, with 7 bases left between them. CDR3 DNA sequence: TGCGCCAGCAGCTTGGGCGGCAGTAATGAAAAACTGTTTTTT. Amino acid sequence: CASSLGGSNEKLFF.

V and J are TRBV5-1 and TRBJ2-1; 9 bases match TRBD1. With V trimmed by 0 bases and J by 7 bases, 5 bases remained unmatched. The length of the CDR3 is 15 residues. Germline assignment: CDR1 SGHRS and CDR2 YFSETQ. The CDR3 coding sequence is TGCGCCAGCAGCTTGGAAGGGACAGGGTATAATGAGCAGTTCTTC. It codes for CASSLEGTGYNEQFF.

The V and J genes are TRBV7-8 and TRBJ2-7, with a weak D call TRBD1 (5 bases). Germline V lookup: CDR1 SGHVS, CDR2 FQNEAQ. The V end was cut by 0 bases, the J end by 5 bases, with 11 bases between. CDR3 length equals 14 residues. The CDR3 spells CASSLASRVNEQYF. The CDR3 DNA reads as TGTGCCAGCAGCTTAGCGTCCAGGGTTAACGAGCAGTACTTC. Full variable domain (rest looked up from reference TRBV7-8 and TRBJ2-7): GAGVSQSPRYKVAKRGQDVALRCDPISGHVSLFWYQQALGQGPEFLTYFQNEAQLDKSGLPSDRFFAERPEGSVSTLKIQRTQQEDSAVYLCASSLASRVNEQYFGPGTRLTVT.

This clone has a single count. The chain employs TRBV5-5 and TRBJ1-1; 8 nucleotides align to TRBD1. Germline CDR1 is SGHKS and CDR2 is YYEKEE (reference sequence). The CDR3 is 14 amino acids. J gave up 7 bases and V 4 bases, and 9 bases lay outside the gene matches. The CDR3 DNA follows: TGTGCCAGCAGCCCGCGAGGACAGGGCTTTGAAGCTTTCTTT. It codes for CASSPRGQGFEAFF.

The genes are TRBV4-2 and TRBJ2-3, with 9 bases identical to TRBD2. Per germline, CDR1 LGHNA and CDR2 YNFKEQ. The CDR3 consists of 15 residues. V shed 2 bases, J shed 6 bases, and the junction held 6 bases outside the gene matches. The CDR3 coding sequence is TGTGCCAGCAGCCAATCCGGGACTAGCAAGGATACGCAGTATTTT. This translates into CASSQSGTSKDTQYF.

This clone was seen just once. The V and J genes are TRBV7-2 and TRBJ2-7, with TRBD1 matching over 9 bases. V trimming: 2 bases; J trimming: 1 base; junction bases outside the gene matches: 3. The CDR3 consists of 15 residues. Germline V gives CDR1 SGHTA, CDR2 FQGNSA. In DNA form, the CDR3 reads TGTGCCAGCAGCTTATTTGGGACAGGGTCCTACGAGCAGTACTTC. Amino acids: CASSLFGTGSYEQYF.

This chain joins TRBV7-2 and TRBJ1-2; 8 bases align to TRBD1. The CDR3 is 16 residues long. V lost 0 bases and J lost 4; bases outside the gene matches: 7. CDR1 is SGHTA and CDR2 is FQGNSA in the germline V gene. The CDR3 DNA is TGTGCCAGCAGCTTAGCGTGGGGACAGGCGGTCTATGGCTACACCTTC. Translating it yields CASSLAWGQAVYGYTF.

This chain connects TRBV5-6 to TRBJ2-3, with a tentative D call TRBD2 (5 bases). V was trimmed by 6 bases and J by 1 base, leaving 18 bases between them. Germline CDR1 reads SGHDT; CDR2 reads YYEEEE. This CDR3 has 16 residues. CDR3 DNA: TGTGCCAGCACCTCGCGAAGTGTGCGGGGCACAGATACGCAGTATTTT. Protein product: CASTSRSVRGTDTQYF.

The chain combines TRBV28 with TRBJ1-5; D might be TRBD1 (5 bases). The CDR3 loop spans 16 amino acids. From germline, CDR1 is MDHEN and CDR2 SYDVKM. V dropped 6 bases and J dropped 2 bases, with 17 bases sitting between them. As DNA, the CDR3 is TGTGCCAGCAGGCCCGGGGGGGGGAAGGGCAATCAGCCCCAGCATTTT. Protein product: CASRPGGGKGNQPQHF.

This clone has a handful of counts. The V gene is TRBV15, the J gene TRBJ1-5, with D perhaps TRBD1 (6 bases). CDR1 is LNHNV and CDR2 is YYDKDF in the germline V gene (reference sequence). The V end was cut by 1 base, the J end by 8 bases, with 9 bases between. The CDR3 length is 13 residues. CDR3 protein: CATSRGHREPQHF. Here the CDR3 DNA reads TGTGCCACCAGCAGAGGCCACAGGGAGCCCCAGCATTTT.

For the CDR3, the DNA is TGTGCCAGCAGTTACAGGGGGCGGTCGGCTTCTGGAAATTCACCCCTCCACTTT. This codes for CASSYRGRSASGNSPLHF. The chain links TRBV6-2 or TRBV6-3 to TRBJ1-6; 7 positions match TRBD1. V lost 2 bases to trimming and J lost 7 bases; unmatched junction nucleotides: 14. This CDR3 region has 18 residues. Germline lookup yields CDR1 MNHEY and CDR2 SVGEGT.

This rearrangement joins TRBV11-2 to TRBJ2-5; TRBD1 is a possible D gene (6 bases). V was shortened by 3 bases and J by 2 bases, with 10 bases between the two germline ends. The CDR3 consists of 14 residues. From germline, CDR1 is SGHAT and CDR2 FQNNGV. CDR3 protein: CASSLGQPQETQYF. The CDR3 DNA sequence: TGTGCCAGCAGCTTGGGACAACCACAAGAGACCCAGTACTTC.

The rearrangement joins TRBV11-2 to TRBJ2-7; the match to TRBD1 covers 8 bases. The V gene's germline CDR1 is SGHAT and CDR2 FQNNGV. The CDR3 extends over 13 amino acids. Trimming at V came to 5 bases and at J to 3 bases, leaving 3 bases not matched to a gene. The CDR3 spells CASSQDRDYEQYF. The DNA for the CDR3 is TGTGCCAGCAGCCAGGACAGGGACTACGAGCAGTACTTC.

The chain uses TRBV3-1 (or the pseudogene TRBV3-2) and TRBJ1-5; a weak D match, TRBD1 (5 bases). V lost 5 bases and J lost 5, with 10 bases in between. There are 13 residues in the CDR3. Germline V CDR1 and CDR2: LGHDT, YNNKEL (reference sequence). DNA for the CDR3: TGTGCCAGCAGCGGGACGGGGGATCAGCCCCAGCATTTT. It translates to CASSGTGDQPQHF.

The CDR3 nucleotides are TGTGCCAGCAGCTCCCGATCCGGGGTAGATACGCAGTATTTT. Residues: CASSSRSGVDTQYF. The chain links TRBV11-2 to TRBJ2-3; TRBD2 is a possible D gene (5 bases). From germline, CDR1 is SGHAT and CDR2 FQNNGV. The CDR3 is 14 residues long. V was trimmed by 4 bases and J by 5 bases, leaving 13 bases between them.

The V call is TRBV28, the J call TRBJ1-6; perhaps TRBD1 as D (6 bases). Germline CDR1 MDHEN, CDR2 SYDVKM. V shed 6 bases and J shed 4 bases, with 16 bases lying between them. The CDR3 totals 16 residues. The CDR3 reads CASRKQDGQYNSPLHF. DNA of the CDR3: TGTGCCAGCAGAAAACAAGATGGACAGTATAATTCACCCCTCCACTTT. Using reference TRBV28 and TRBJ1-6 for the parts outside the CDR3, the full variable domain is DVKVTQSSRYLVKRTGEKVFLECVQDMDHENMFWYRQDPGLGLRLIYFSYDVKMKEKGDIPEGYSVSREKKERFSLILESASTNQTSMYLCASRKQDGQYNSPLHFGNGTRLTVT.

V and J are TRBV7-3 and TRBJ1-1; D call uncertain. CDR3 size: 14 residues. The V gene's germline CDR1 is SGHTA and CDR2 FQGTGA. The V and J ends lost 1 base and 2 bases respectively, with 8 bases between them. The DNA of the CDR3 is TGTGCCAGCAGCTTAATCGGGATTAACACTGAAGCTTTCTTT. As protein: CASSLIGINTEAFF.

The chain couples TRBV18 to TRBJ1-6; TRBD1 is a possible D gene (5 bases). The CDR3 runs to 14 residues. The germline V and J ends were trimmed by 3 bases and 8 bases, with 11 bases remaining between them. The germline V gene has CDR1 KGHSH and CDR2 LQKENI. The CDR3 coding sequence is TGTGCCAGCTCACCGGGAGGAGGGGATTCACCCCTCCACTTT. Protein product: CASSPGGGDSPLHF.

The chain couples TRBV6-1 to TRBJ2-6; perhaps TRBD2 as D (5 bases). The germline V gene has CDR1 MNHNS and CDR2 SASEGT. Trimming took 3 bases from V and 0 from J, leaving 15 bases between them. The CDR3 is made up of 18 amino acids. The CDR3 sequence: CASSDPLEVSSGANVLTF. The CDR3 region has the DNA TGTGCCAGCAGTGACCCTTTGGAGGTTAGCTCTGGGGCCAACGTCCTGACTTTC.

This chain links TRBV3-1 (or the pseudogene TRBV3-2) with TRBJ1-1, with 9 bases that match TRBD1. Germline V gene lookup returns CDR1 LGHDT and CDR2 YNNKEL (reference sequence). With V trimmed by 4 bases and J by 4 bases, 7 bases remained unmatched. This CDR3 is built from 15 residues. The CDR3 coding sequence is TGTGCCAGCAGCCCCCGGGACAGGGAGGGCACTGAAGCTTTCTTT. Residues: CASSPRDREGTEAFF.

Remarks on this clone: The sample carries other DNA sequences with the same CDR3. V usage is TRBV30 and J usage is TRBJ1-1, with D maybe TRBD1 (5 bases). V lost 0 bases to trimming and J lost 8 bases, with 7 bases between them. This CDR3 comprises 11 residues. Per germline, CDR1 GTSNPN and CDR2 SVGIG (reference sequence). Here the CDR3 reads CAWSVRGEAFF. CDR3 bases: TGTGCCTGGAGTGTACGGGGGGAAGCTTTCTTT.

The V call is TRBV27, the J call TRBJ1-2; 10 bases align to TRBD1. Germline V gene sequence: CDR1 MNHEY, CDR2 SMNVEV (reference sequence). With 0 bases clipped from V and 7 bases from J, the junction kept 5 bases outside the gene matches. CDR3 length equals 15 residues. The CDR3 DNA is TGTGCCAGCAGTTTATCGCCCGGACAGGGGGTTGGCTACACCTTC. Its protein is CASSLSPGQGVGYTF.

The chain carries TRBV7-9 and TRBJ2-5; D unresolved. Germline V lookup: CDR1 SEHNR, CDR2 FQNEAQ (reference sequence). The V end was cut by 5 bases, the J end by 1 base, with 11 bases between. This CDR3 spans 14 amino acids. The CDR3 coding sequence is TGTGCCAGCAGCCTTAACTTGCTCCAAGAGACCCAGTACTTC. Protein product: CASSLNLLQETQYF.

The chain links TRBV18 to TRBJ2-1; D is perhaps TRBD1 (5 bases). The CDR3 contains 16 residues. The germline V gene has CDR1 KGHSH and CDR2 LQKENI. Trimming left V 3 bases short and J 0 bases short, with 12 bases between. The CDR3 loop is CASSPAGFSSYNEQFF. CDR3 sequence (DNA): TGTGCCAGCTCACCGGCAGGGTTTAGCTCCTACAATGAGCAGTTCTTC.

This chain joins TRBV20-1 and TRBJ1-1; maybe TRBD1 (5 bases). The V end was cut by 3 bases, the J end by 7 bases, with 15 bases between. Germline loops: CDR1 DFQATT, CDR2 SNEGSKA (reference sequence). There are 13 residues in the CDR3. CDR3 coding DNA: TGCAGTGCTAGTTACACCGGGGGGAGTGAAGCTTTCTTT. Encoded protein: CSASYTGGSEAFF.